This T cell receptor (beta chain) was sequenced during a study of blood T cell repertoires in COVID-19. Study overall: Nucleic acid was either cDNA or gDNA, and it came from T cells, B-cell-depleted T cells, or PBMCs.

Source study methods: Amplifying reference gene primers gave estimates of nucleated cell counts. Assay used: immunoSEQ multiplex PCR; TCRdb lists only in-frame clones, some missing. V, J and clone size were drawn from that table, and D and trimming were deduced from the DNA. The sample yields 200,000 to 250,000 clones, roughly 83% seen once. The V end was cut by 3 bases, the J end by 2 bases, with 11 bases between. There are 14 residues in the CDR3. Germline V gene lookup returns CDR1 LNHDA and CDR2 SQIVND (reference sequence). The V gene is TRBV19, the J gene TRBJ2-7; D gene unclear. This sequence originates from an elderly man with acute or convalescent COVID-19. Sequencing was carried out using peripheral blood. CDR3 sequence reads: CASSIQSKAYEQYF. DNA for the CDR3: TGTGCCAGTAGTATCCAGTCCAAAGCCTACGAGCAGTACTTC.